This T cell receptor beta chain stems from a study of shared clonotypes between healthy human individuals. Germline CDR1 MNHEY, CDR2 SMNVEV (reference sequence). This CDR3 contains 12 residues. V was pared by 5 bases and J by 8 bases, with 10 bases between. Using immunoSEQ multiplex PCR, the repertoire was profiled, and TCRdb retains in-frame clones only, with some absent. The repertoire holds about 680,000 clones, with 92% as singletons. CD45RO-negative, CCR7-positively selected cells formed the naive CD8 fraction, excluding terminally differentiated effector memory CD45RA+ cells. Sequencing was performed on naive CD8+ T cells sorted from blood. The chain is built from TRBV27 and TRBJ1-5; the D is unclear. The TCR sequence derives from a man in his thirties or forties in good health. CDR3 sequence: CASSAYGEPQHF. Here the CDR3 DNA reads TGTGCCAGCAGTGCCTATGGGGAGCCCCAGCATTTT.